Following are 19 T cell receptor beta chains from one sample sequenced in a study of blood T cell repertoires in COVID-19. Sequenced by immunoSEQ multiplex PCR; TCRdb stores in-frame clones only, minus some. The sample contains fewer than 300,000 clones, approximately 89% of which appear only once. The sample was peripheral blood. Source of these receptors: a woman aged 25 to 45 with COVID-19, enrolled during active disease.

The CDR3 DNA follows: TGTGCCAGCAGCAGGCGGGCCTCGAACACCGGGGAGCTGTTTTTT. Residues: CASSRRASNTGELFF. The gene calls are TRBV6-5 and TRBJ2-2, with a weak D call TRBD2 (5 bases). Germline V gene data show CDR1 as MNHEY and CDR2 as SVGAGI. There are 15 residues in the CDR3. V shed 6 bases and J shed 0 bases, with 11 bases lying between them.

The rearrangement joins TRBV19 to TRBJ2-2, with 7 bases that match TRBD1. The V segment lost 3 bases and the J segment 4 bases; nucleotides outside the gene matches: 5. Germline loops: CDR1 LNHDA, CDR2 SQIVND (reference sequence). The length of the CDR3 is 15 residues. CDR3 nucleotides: TGTGCCAGTAGTATCCAGGGGGTGCCCACCGGGGAGCTGTTTTTT. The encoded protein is CASSIQGVPTGELFF.

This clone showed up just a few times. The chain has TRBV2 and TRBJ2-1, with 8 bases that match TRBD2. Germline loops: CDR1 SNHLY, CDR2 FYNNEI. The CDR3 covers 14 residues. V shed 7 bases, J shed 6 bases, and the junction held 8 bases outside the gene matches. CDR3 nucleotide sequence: TGTGCCAGCAAAGGCCGGGAGGGGGGCAATGAGCAGTTCTTC. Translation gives CASKGREGGNEQFF.

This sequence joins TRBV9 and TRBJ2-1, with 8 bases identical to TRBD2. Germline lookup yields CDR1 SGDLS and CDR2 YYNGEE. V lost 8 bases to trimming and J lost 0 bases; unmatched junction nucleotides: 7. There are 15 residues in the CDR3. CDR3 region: CASSLAGHSYNEQFF. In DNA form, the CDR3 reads TGTGCCAGTAGTTTAGCGGGACACTCCTACAATGAGCAGTTCTTC.

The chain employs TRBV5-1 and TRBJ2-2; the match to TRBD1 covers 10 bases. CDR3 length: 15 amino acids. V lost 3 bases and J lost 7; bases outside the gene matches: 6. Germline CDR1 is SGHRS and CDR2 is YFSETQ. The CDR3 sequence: CASSSGDRGSGELFF. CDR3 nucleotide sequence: TGCGCCAGCAGCTCTGGGGACAGGGGAAGCGGGGAGCTGTTTTTT.

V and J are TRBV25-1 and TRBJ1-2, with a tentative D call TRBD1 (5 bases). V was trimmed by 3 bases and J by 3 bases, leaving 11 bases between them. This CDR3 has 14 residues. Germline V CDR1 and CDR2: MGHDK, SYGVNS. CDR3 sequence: CASSDGWGDYGYTF. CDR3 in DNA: TGTGCCAGCAGTGATGGGTGGGGGGACTATGGCTACACCTTC.

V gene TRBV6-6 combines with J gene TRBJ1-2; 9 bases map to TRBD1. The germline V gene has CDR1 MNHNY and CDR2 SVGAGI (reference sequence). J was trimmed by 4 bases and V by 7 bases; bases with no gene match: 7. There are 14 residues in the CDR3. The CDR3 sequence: CASTFTGGPYGYTF. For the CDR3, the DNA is TGTGCCAGCACTTTCACAGGGGGCCCCTATGGCTACACCTTC.

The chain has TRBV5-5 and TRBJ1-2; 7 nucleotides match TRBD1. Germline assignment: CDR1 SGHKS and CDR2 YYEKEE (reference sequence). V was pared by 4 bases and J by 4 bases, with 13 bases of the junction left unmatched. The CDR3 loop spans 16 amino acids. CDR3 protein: CASSPPGQLIPYGYTF. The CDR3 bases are TGTGCCAGCAGCCCTCCGGGACAGCTAATTCCCTATGGCTACACCTTC. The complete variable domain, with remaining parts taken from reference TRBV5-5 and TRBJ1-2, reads DAGVTQSPTHLIKTRGQQVTLRCSPISGHKSVSWYQQVLGQGPQFIFQYYEKEERGRGNFPDRFSARQFPNYSSELNVNALLLGDSALYLCASSPPGQLIPYGYTFGSGTRLTVV.

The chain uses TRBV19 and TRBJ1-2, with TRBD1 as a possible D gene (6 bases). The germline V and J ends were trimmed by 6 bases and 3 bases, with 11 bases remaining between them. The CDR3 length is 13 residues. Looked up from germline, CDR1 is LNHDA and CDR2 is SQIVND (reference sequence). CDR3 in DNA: TGTGCCAGTAGCGGGACACCACACTATGGCTACACCTTC. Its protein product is CASSGTPHYGYTF.

Written as DNA, the CDR3 is TGTGCCAGCAGCTTAGCGGGGGGAGGGGACGATCAGCCCCAGCATTTT. This encodes CASSLAGGGDDQPQHF. The chain joins TRBV11-2 to TRBJ1-5, with TRBD1 as a possible D gene (5 bases). Trimming shortened V by 1 base and J by 5 bases, and 15 bases separated the two germline ends. CDR3 length: 16 residues. Germline V gives CDR1 SGHAT, CDR2 FQNNGV.

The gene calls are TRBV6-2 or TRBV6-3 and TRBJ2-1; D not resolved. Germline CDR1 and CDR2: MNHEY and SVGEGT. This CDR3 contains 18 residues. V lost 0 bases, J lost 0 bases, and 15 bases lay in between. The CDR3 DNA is TGTGCCAGCAGTTACTCGAAGAGCGTTAGGATCTCCTACAATGAGCAGTTCTTC. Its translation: CASSYSKSVRISYNEQFF.

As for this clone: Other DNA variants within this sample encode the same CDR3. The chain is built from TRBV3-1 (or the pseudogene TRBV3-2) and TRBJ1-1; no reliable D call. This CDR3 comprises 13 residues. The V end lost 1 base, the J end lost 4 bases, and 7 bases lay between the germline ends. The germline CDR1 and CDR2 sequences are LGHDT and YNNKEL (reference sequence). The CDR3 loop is CASSQVAGTEAFF. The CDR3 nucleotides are TGTGCCAGCAGCCAAGTGGCGGGCACTGAAGCTTTCTTT.

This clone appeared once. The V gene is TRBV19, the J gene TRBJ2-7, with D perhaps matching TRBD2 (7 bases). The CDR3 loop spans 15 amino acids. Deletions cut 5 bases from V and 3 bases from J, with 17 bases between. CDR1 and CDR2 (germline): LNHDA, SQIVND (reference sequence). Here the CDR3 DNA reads TGTGCCAGTAGTGGGGGATCGGGGGGCTTCTACGAGCAGTACTTC. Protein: CASSGGSGGFYEQYF. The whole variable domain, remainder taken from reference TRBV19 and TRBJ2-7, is DGGITQSPKYLFRKEGQNVTLSCEQNLNHDAMYWYRQDPGQGLRLIYYSQIVNDFQKGDIAEGYSVSREKKESFPLTVTSAQKNPTAFYLCASSGGSGGFYEQYFGPGTRLTVT.

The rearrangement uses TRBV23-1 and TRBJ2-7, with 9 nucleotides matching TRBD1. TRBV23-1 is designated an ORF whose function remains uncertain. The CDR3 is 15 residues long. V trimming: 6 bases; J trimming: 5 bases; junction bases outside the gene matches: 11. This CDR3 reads CASRGERDRENEQYF. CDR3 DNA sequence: TGCGCCAGCAGGGGTGAAAGGGACAGGGAAAACGAGCAGTACTTC.

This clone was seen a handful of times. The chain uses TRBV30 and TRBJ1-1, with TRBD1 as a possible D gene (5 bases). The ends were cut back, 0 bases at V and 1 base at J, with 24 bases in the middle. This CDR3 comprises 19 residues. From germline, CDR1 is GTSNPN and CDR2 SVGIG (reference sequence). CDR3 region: CAWSVGSRTRTFTNTEAFF. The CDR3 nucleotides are TGTGCCTGGAGTGTAGGCTCGAGGACACGAACGTTTACGAACACTGAAGCTTTCTTT.

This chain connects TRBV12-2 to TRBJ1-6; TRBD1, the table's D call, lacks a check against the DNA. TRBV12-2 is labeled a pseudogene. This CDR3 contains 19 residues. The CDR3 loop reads CASRGGRDSRGMTNSPLHF. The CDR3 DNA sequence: TGTGCAAGTCGCGGAGGACGGGACAGTCGAGGAATGACTAATTCACCCCTCCACTTT.

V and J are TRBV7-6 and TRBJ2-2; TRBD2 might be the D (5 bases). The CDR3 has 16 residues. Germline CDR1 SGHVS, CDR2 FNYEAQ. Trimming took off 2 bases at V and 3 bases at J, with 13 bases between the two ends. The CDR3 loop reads CASSLSGFGDTGELFF. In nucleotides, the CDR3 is TGTGCCAGCAGCTTAAGTGGGTTCGGGGACACCGGGGAGCTGTTTTTT. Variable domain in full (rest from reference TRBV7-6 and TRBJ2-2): GAGVSQSPRYKVTKRGQDVALRCDPISGHVSLYWYRQALGQGPEFLTYFNYEAQQDKSGLPNDRFSAERPEGSISTLTIQRTEQRDSAMYRCASSLSGFGDTGELFFGEGSRLTVL.

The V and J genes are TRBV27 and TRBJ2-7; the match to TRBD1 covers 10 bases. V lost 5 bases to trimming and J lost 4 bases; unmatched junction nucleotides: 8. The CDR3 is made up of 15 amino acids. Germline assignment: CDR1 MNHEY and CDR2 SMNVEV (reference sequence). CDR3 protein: CASSPRTGGGYEQYF. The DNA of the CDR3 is TGTGCCAGCAGTCCGAGGACAGGGGGTGGGTACGAGCAGTACTTC.

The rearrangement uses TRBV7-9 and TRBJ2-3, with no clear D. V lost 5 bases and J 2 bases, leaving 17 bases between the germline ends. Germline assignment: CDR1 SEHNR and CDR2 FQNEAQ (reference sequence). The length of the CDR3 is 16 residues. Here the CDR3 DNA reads TGTGCCAGCAGCCCAGTCCTTCAGGCGTCCACAGATACGCAGTATTTT. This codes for CASSPVLQASTDTQYF.